A single sample is the source of the 29 T cell receptor beta chains below, sequenced in a study of identical twins. TCRdb independently ran MiXCR on the 5' RACE reads; one entry per CDR3 protein. The sample includes about 550,000 distinct CDR3 sequences, approximately 20% of them seen just once. The sample was also reused in another study, on yellow fever vaccine responses in identical twins.

Sequencing was performed on CD4+ T cells sorted from blood. The receptor set was obtained from a woman between 18 and 29 years old in good health.

The V and J genes are TRBV10-3 and TRBJ2-5; D ambiguous. The CDR3 has 13 amino acids. Germline V CDR1 and CDR2: ENHRY, SYGVKD. The ends were cut back, 2 bases at V and 5 bases at J, with 9 bases in the middle. The CDR3 DNA sequence: TGTGCCATCAGTGAGGGTAGTTCGGAGACCCAGTACTTC. Protein: CAISEGSSETQYF.

The chain is built from TRBV10-3 and TRBJ2-3, with 8 bases lining up with TRBD2. Germline lookup yields CDR1 ENHRY and CDR2 SYGVKD. Germline trimming cut 6 bases from V and 2 bases from J; bases unmatched to any gene: 7. The CDR3 has 15 amino acids. The CDR3 DNA is TGTGCCATCAGGAGGTTAGCGGGGTTCACAGATACGCAGTATTTT. It translates to CAIRRLAGFTDTQYF.

The V gene is TRBV6-1, the J gene TRBJ2-5, with 12 bases matching TRBD2. Germline CDR1 is MNHNS and CDR2 is SASEGT. The CDR3 is 15 residues long. The junction had 4 bases not matched to a gene; V was cut back by 8 bases and J by 0 bases. CDR3 amino acids: CASRTSGEYQETQYF. The CDR3 DNA follows: TGTGCCAGCCGGACTAGCGGGGAGTACCAAGAGACCCAGTACTTC.

A few counts support this clonotype. DNA of the CDR3: TGTGCCAGCAGCCCTAGGGACAGGGGGATTAGCACTGAAGCTTTCTTT. This encodes CASSPRDRGISTEAFF. This chain uses TRBV3-1 with TRBJ1-1, with 11 bases identical to TRBD1. The CDR3 length is 16 residues. Germline V gene data show CDR1 as LGHDT and CDR2 as YNNKEL (reference sequence). The junction had 8 bases not matched to a gene; V was cut back by 4 bases and J by 4 bases. Together with reference TRBV3-1 and TRBJ1-1, the CDR3 gives the full variable domain: DTAVSQTPKYLVTQMGNDKSIKCEQNLGHDTMYWYKQDSKKFLKIMFSYNNKELIINETVPNRFSPKSPDKAHLNLHINSLELGDSAVYFCASSPRDRGISTEAFFGQGTRLTVV.

The rearrangement uses TRBV6-1 and TRBJ2-2, with 14 bases matching TRBD2. Germline CDR1 is MNHNS and CDR2 is SASEGT. This CDR3 region has 18 residues. V was pared by 6 bases and J by 5 bases, with 11 bases of the junction left unmatched. The CDR3 reads CASSTTSGRAGDTGELFF. CDR3 nucleotide sequence: TGTGCCAGCAGCACGACTAGCGGGAGGGCGGGAGATACCGGGGAGCTGTTTTTT.

This clonotype showed up just a few times. The V and J genes are TRBV11-1 and TRBJ2-2; TRBD2 matches at 12 bases. CDR1 is SGHAT and CDR2 is FQDESV in the germline V gene (reference sequence). The CDR3 totals 19 residues. The trim removed 5 bases at V and 4 bases at J, leaving 14 bases unmatched. CDR3 DNA sequence: TGTGCCAGCAGCCGAATCGGACTAGCGGGATCCGATAGCACCGGGGAGCTGTTTTTT. It specifies CASSRIGLAGSDSTGELFF.

The chain combines TRBV28 with TRBJ1-5; D may be TRBD1 (5 bases). CDR3 length: 13 residues. Per germline, CDR1 MDHEN and CDR2 SYDVKM. Trimming removed 5 bases at V and 6 bases at J, with 11 bases between. The CDR3 region is CASSPPGVQPQHF. DNA for the CDR3: TGTGCCAGCAGTCCGCCGGGGGTTCAGCCCCAGCATTTT. The full variable domain, with the rest looked up from reference TRBV28 and TRBJ1-5, is DVKVTQSSRYLVKRTGEKVFLECVQDMDHENMFWYRQDPGLGLRLIYFSYDVKMKEKGDIPEGYSVSREKKERFSLILESASTNQTSMYLCASSPPGVQPQHFGDGTRLSIL.

V gene TRBV5-5 combines with J gene TRBJ1-1; D uncertain. Germline V gene data show CDR1 as SGHKS and CDR2 as YYEKEE (reference sequence). V was clipped by 1 base and J by 3 bases, with 7 bases between them. This CDR3 spans 13 amino acids. CDR3 coding DNA: TGTGCCAGCAGCTTGTATGGATACACTGAAGCTTTCTTT. Encoded protein: CASSLYGYTEAFF.

This clonotype appeared a few times. J is TRBJ2-1 and V is TRBV5-1, with 8 positions matching TRBD2. Germline trimming cut 1 base from V and 5 bases from J; bases unmatched to any gene: 8. CDR1 and CDR2 from the germline V gene are SGHRS and YFSETQ. The CDR3 consists of 16 residues. The CDR3 here is CASSLQERESHNEQFF. As DNA, the CDR3 is TGCGCCAGCAGCTTGCAGGAGCGGGAGTCCCACAATGAGCAGTTCTTC.

This clonotype appeared a few times. This rearrangement joins TRBV10-3 to TRBJ2-7; D gene ambiguous. The germline CDR1 and CDR2 sequences are ENHRY and SYGVKD. The CDR3 contains 16 residues. The V end lost 0 bases, the J end lost 0 bases, and 12 bases lay between the germline ends. CDR3 in DNA: TGTGCCATCAGTGAGTCGTCTGCGAGGAGCTCCTACGAGCAGTACTTC. It is translated as CAISESSARSSYEQYF.

This clonotype was detected only a few times. The chain is built from TRBV6-2 or TRBV6-3 and TRBJ2-5; 8 nucleotides line up with TRBD1. The CDR3 consists of 15 residues. With 2 bases clipped from V and 1 base from J, the junction kept 3 bases outside the gene matches. Looked up from germline, CDR1 is MNHEY and CDR2 is SVGEGT. CDR3 sequence: CASSYPDRVQETQYF. The CDR3 DNA reads as TGTGCCAGCAGTTACCCGGACAGGGTCCAAGAGACCCAGTACTTC.

Only a few counts were recorded for this clonotype. J is TRBJ1-1 and V is TRBV5-1; 8 bases agree with TRBD1. Germline V gene lookup returns CDR1 SGHRS and CDR2 YFSETQ. With 4 bases clipped from V and 0 bases from J, the junction kept 11 bases outside the gene matches. This CDR3 comprises 17 residues. The CDR3 DNA sequence: TGCGCCAGCAGCCGGCCCGGGACAGGACTCATGAACACTGAAGCTTTCTTT. It translates to CASSRPGTGLMNTEAFF.

The rearrangement links TRBV20-1 to TRBJ2-3; 7 bases match TRBD2. V lost 2 bases and J lost 2; bases outside the gene matches: 16. CDR1 and CDR2 from the germline V gene are DFQATT and SNEGSKA (reference sequence). The CDR3 sequence is 18 residues long. CDR3 in DNA: TGCAGTGCTAGACCCGCGGGCGTCAGGGAGGGAAACACAGATACGCAGTATTTT. Translated, it gives CSARPAGVREGNTDTQYF.

This clonotype came up a few times. The chain joins TRBV2 to TRBJ1-1; D remains unclear. The V end was cut by 7 bases, the J end by 3 bases, with 12 bases between. The germline CDR1 and CDR2 sequences are SNHLY and FYNNEI. This CDR3 contains 13 residues. In nucleotides, the CDR3 is TGTGCCAGCACCCGGGAGGGCGACACTGAAGCTTTCTTT. Its translation is CASTREGDTEAFF.

The chain recombines TRBV6-1 with TRBJ2-7; D tentatively fits TRBD1 or TRBD2 (5 bases each). The CDR3 consists of 17 residues. From germline, CDR1 is MNHNS and CDR2 SASEGT. Trimming pared 5 bases from V and 4 bases from J, leaving 24 bases between. CDR3 region: CASSKWGWDPRPYEQYF. CDR3 nucleotides: TGTGCCAGCAGTAAGTGGGGATGGGACCCCAGACCGTACGAGCAGTACTTC.

CDR3 sequence reads: CASSERTGVYTGELFF. In DNA, the CDR3 is TGTGCCAGCAGCGAGCGGACAGGGGTGTACACCGGGGAGCTGTTTTTT. The chain employs TRBV7-9 and TRBJ2-2, with 9 bases identical to TRBD1. Germline V gives CDR1 SEHNR, CDR2 FQNEAQ (reference sequence). The CDR3 covers 16 residues. V was pared by 5 bases and J by 3 bases, with 7 bases of the junction left unmatched.

The genes are TRBV25-1 and TRBJ2-7; D possibly corresponds to TRBD2 (6 bases). The CDR3 totals 15 residues. The V gene's germline CDR1 is MGHDK and CDR2 SYGVNS. Trimming stripped 4 bases from V and 2 bases from J, with 15 bases between. The CDR3 reads CASSANRDLPYEQYF. In nucleotides, the CDR3 is TGTGCCAGCAGTGCAAACCGGGACTTACCCTACGAGCAGTACTTC.

The CDR3: CASSPGHGWYV. For the CDR3, the DNA is TGTGCCAGCAGTCCGGGACACGGGTGGTACGTC. The gene calls are TRBV6-5 and TRBJ2-7; D is perhaps TRBD1 (6 bases). Trimming took off 5 bases at V and 12 bases at J, with 14 bases between the two ends. Germline-derived CDR1 and CDR2 are MNHEY and SVGAGI. The CDR3 is 11 residues long.

V usage is TRBV5-1 and J usage is TRBJ2-5; D tentatively reads TRBD1 or TRBD2 (5 bases each). Germline V gene lookup returns CDR1 SGHRS and CDR2 YFSETQ. CDR3 length: 14 residues. With 4 bases removed from V and 5 bases from J, the gap between germline ends came to 15 bases. The CDR3 DNA follows: TGCGCCAGCAGCCCGGGTGAGGGGCTTGAGACCCAGTACTTC. It codes for CASSPGEGLETQYF. Drawing the rest from reference TRBV5-1 and TRBJ2-5, the complete variable domain is KAGVTQTPRYLIKTRGQQVTLSCSPISGHRSVSWYQQTPGQGLQFLFEYFSETQRNKGNFPGRFSGRQFSNSRSEMNVSTLELGDSALYLCASSPGEGLETQYFGPGTRLLVL.

This clonotype was observed a handful of times. The V call is TRBV5-1, the J call TRBJ1-1; D uncertain. This CDR3 is built from 15 residues. From germline, CDR1 is SGHRS and CDR2 YFSETQ. V lost 6 bases to trimming and J lost 0 bases, with 15 bases between them. CDR3 amino acids: CASILMPGLNTEAFF. CDR3 sequence (DNA): TGCGCCAGCATCCTAATGCCGGGGTTGAACACTGAAGCTTTCTTT.

V gene TRBV7-2 combines with J gene TRBJ1-1; TRBD1 agrees at 7 bases. CDR3 length: 14 amino acids. Germline CDR1 is SGHTA and CDR2 is FQGNSA. With V trimmed by 7 bases and J by 1 base, 6 bases remained unmatched. The CDR3 sequence is CASNRRTGNTEAFF. The CDR3 DNA reads as TGTGCCAGCAACCGCCGGACAGGGAACACTGAAGCTTTCTTT.

This clonotype was found many times. This chain connects TRBV5-1 to TRBJ2-2; no firm D call. Germline V gene lookup returns CDR1 SGHRS and CDR2 YFSETQ. The CDR3 length is 16 residues. Trimming left V 2 bases short and J 3 bases short, with 14 bases between. DNA for the CDR3: TGCGCCAGCAGCTTCGCCTCTCTCAGCTACACCGGGGAGCTGTTTTTT. This codes for CASSFASLSYTGELFF.

The J gene is TRBJ1-1, the V gene TRBV18, with D unresolved. This CDR3 contains 15 residues. Germline lookup yields CDR1 KGHSH and CDR2 LQKENI. The V end lost 6 bases, the J end lost 1 base, and 15 bases lay between the germline ends. In DNA, the CDR3 is TGTGCCAGCTCCCCCAGGCGGGATAGGAACACTGAAGCTTTCTTT. The encoded protein is CASSPRRDRNTEAFF.

The chain combines TRBV28 with TRBJ2-7; D unclear. The CDR3 is 13 amino acids. CDR1 is MDHEN, CDR2 SYDVKM, per germline. Trimming took off 5 bases at V and 4 bases at J, with 12 bases between the two ends. This chain's CDR3 is CASSPPPIYEQYF. The CDR3 bases are TGTGCCAGCAGTCCCCCGCCAATTTACGAGCAGTACTTC.

There are a few counts of this clonotype. V and J are TRBV24-1 and TRBJ2-1, with a tentative D call TRBD2 (6 bases). CDR1 is KGHDR and CDR2 is SFDVKD in the germline V gene. V was trimmed by 4 bases and J by 4 bases, leaving 10 bases between them. This CDR3 is built from 14 residues. The CDR3 DNA reads as TGTGCCACCAGTGAACCCGGGGGATACAATGAGCAGTTCTTC. This encodes CATSEPGGYNEQFF.

The chain couples TRBV20-1 to TRBJ2-7; D might be TRBD2 (6 bases). Germline CDR1 is DFQATT and CDR2 is SNEGSKA (reference sequence). V lost 3 bases to trimming and J lost 0 bases, with 9 bases between them. The CDR3 extends over 13 amino acids. The CDR3 spells CSARDYRSYEQYF. In DNA, the CDR3 is TGCAGTGCTAGGGACTACCGCTCCTACGAGCAGTACTTC.

This clonotype has a handful of counts. This chain joins TRBV27 and TRBJ1-2; D remains unclear. Trimming shortened V by 5 bases and J by 0 bases, and 7 bases separated the two germline ends. The CDR3 covers 13 residues. Germline CDR1 is MNHEY and CDR2 is SMNVEV (reference sequence). The CDR3: CASSRGTNYGYTF. CDR3 DNA: TGTGCCAGCAGTCGGGGTACTAACTATGGCTACACCTTC.

The J gene is TRBJ1-1, the V gene TRBV4-2; no reliable D call. CDR1 is LGHNA, CDR2 YNFKEQ, per germline. Trimming removed 0 bases at V and 3 bases at J, with 14 bases between. The CDR3 covers 16 residues. In nucleotides, the CDR3 is TGTGCCAGCAGCCAAGATCAGAGTTTTATGGACACTGAAGCTTTCTTT. Translated: CASSQDQSFMDTEAFF.

The chain uses TRBV5-1 and TRBJ2-5; the D gene could be TRBD1 or TRBD2 (5 bases each). The germline V gene has CDR1 SGHRS and CDR2 YFSETQ. The germline V and J ends were trimmed by 3 bases and 1 base, with 13 bases remaining between them. This CDR3 spans 15 amino acids. The CDR3 loop reads CASSSITGPQETQYF. The DNA for the CDR3 is TGCGCCAGCAGCTCAATAACGGGACCCCAAGAGACCCAGTACTTC.